A selection of T cell receptor beta chains follows, all from one sample in a study of breast tumors, draining lymph nodes, adjacent tissues. TCRdb reanalysed the multiplex PCR reads using MiXCR and keeps one entry per CDR3 protein. The table records roughly 260,000 distinct CDR3 sequences, over 25% of them present only once. The sample comprised axillary lymph node tissue. These receptors came from a female donor with breast cancer. Some clones in this sample may be carry-over from other donors' samples. Both conserved end residues are part of each CDR3. Each record gives: D gene, J gene, V gene, clone size, CDR3 DNA, CDR3 protein. A D gene is named only where the DNA matches it firmly. Clone size appears in some rows only: once, few, many, or a class for an expanded clone.

d_gene: -; j_gene: TRBJ1-4; v_gene: TRBV12-3/TRBV12-4; abundance: many; CDR3nt: TGTGCCAGCAGTTTTACGGCGAATGAAAAACTGTTTTTT; CDR3aa: CASSFTANEKLFF
d_gene: TRBD2; j_gene: TRBJ2-2; v_gene: TRBV6-5; abundance: few; CDR3nt: TGTGCCAGCAGTTACGGACTAGCGGGAGGAATGAACACCGGGGAGCTGTTTTTT; CDR3aa: CASSYGLAGGMNTGELFF
d_gene: -; j_gene: TRBJ2-5; v_gene: TRBV12-3/TRBV12-4; abundance: many; CDR3nt: TGTGCCAGCAGTTTACTTGAGTTTACCCAGTACTTC; CDR3aa: CASSLLEFTQYF
d_gene: -; j_gene: TRBJ2-3; v_gene: TRBV29-1; abundance: many; CDR3nt: TGCAGCGTTGCCAGGGATACGCAGTATTTT; CDR3aa: CSVARDTQYF
d_gene: -; j_gene: TRBJ2-1; v_gene: TRBV20-1; abundance: many; CDR3nt: TGCAGTGCTTTAGACGGGGACCGGCACTACAATGAGCAGTTCTTC; CDR3aa: CSALDGDRHYNEQFF
d_gene: TRBD1; j_gene: TRBJ2-3; v_gene: TRBV29-1; abundance: -; CDR3nt: TGCAGCGTTCGACCTGGACAGGGGATACCCACAGATACGCAGTATTTT; CDR3aa: CSVRPGQGIPTDTQYF
d_gene: TRBD1; j_gene: TRBJ1-4; v_gene: TRBV2; abundance: many; CDR3nt: TGTGCCAGCAGGCGAACAGGGGGGACTAATGAAAAACTGTTTTTT; CDR3aa: CASRRTGGTNEKLFF
d_gene: -; j_gene: TRBJ2-2; v_gene: TRBV25-1; abundance: many; CDR3nt: TGTGCCAGCACAGGACAGATCACCGGGGAGCTGTTTTTT; CDR3aa: CASTGQITGELFF
d_gene: -; j_gene: TRBJ1-3; v_gene: TRBV7-9; abundance: -; CDR3nt: TGTGCCAGCAGCTACGGCCCGGGGGGCTCAGGAAACACCATATATTTT; CDR3aa: CASSYGPGGSGNTIYF
d_gene: TRBD2; j_gene: TRBJ2-5; v_gene: TRBV7-2; abundance: -; CDR3nt: TGTGCCAGTAGTACAGAGACTAGCGGGACAAGAGAGACCCAGCACTTC; CDR3aa: CASSTETSGTRETQHF
d_gene: -; j_gene: TRBJ2-5; v_gene: TRBV29-1; abundance: many; CDR3nt: TGCAGCGTTCGGGACACTATTCGGGAGACCCAGTACTTC; CDR3aa: CSVRDTIRETQYF
d_gene: -; j_gene: TRBJ1-1; v_gene: TRBV30; abundance: -; CDR3nt: TGTGCCTGGAGTGCAAGGGAGAACACTGAAGCTTTCTTT; CDR3aa: CAWSARENTEAFF
d_gene: -; j_gene: TRBJ2-1; v_gene: TRBV7-6; abundance: -; CDR3nt: TGTGCCAGCAGCTTAGGTCTTAGAGATCACCCCAACAATGAGCAGTTCTTC; CDR3aa: CASSLGLRDHPNNEQFF
d_gene: -; j_gene: TRBJ2-1; v_gene: TRBV6-5; abundance: many; CDR3nt: TGTGCCAGCCTCTATCTAGATGAGCAGTTCTTC; CDR3aa: CASLYLDEQFF
d_gene: TRBD1; j_gene: TRBJ2-6; v_gene: TRBV5-1; abundance: many; CDR3nt: TGCGCCAGCGGCTCAACTGCTTGGGACAGGGAATACTCTGGGGCCAACGTCCTGACTTTC; CDR3aa: CASGSTAWDREYSGANVLTF
d_gene: TRBD1; j_gene: TRBJ1-5; v_gene: TRBV6-1; abundance: few; CDR3nt: TGTGCCAGCAGTAAACTGGGGACAGAGTATAGCAATCAGCCCCAGCATTTT; CDR3aa: CASSKLGTEYSNQPQHF
d_gene: TRBD2; j_gene: TRBJ2-1; v_gene: TRBV6-7; abundance: -; CDR3nt: TGTGCCAGCTCGGGACTAGCGGGAGATGAAAGGCGGGATGAGCAGTTCTTC; CDR3aa: CASSGLAGDERRDEQFF
d_gene: TRBD1; j_gene: TRBJ1-6; v_gene: TRBV20-1; abundance: many; CDR3nt: TGCAGTGCTAGAGGCACAGGGGACAATTCACCCCTCCACTTT; CDR3aa: CSARGTGDNSPLHF
d_gene: -; j_gene: TRBJ2-1; v_gene: TRBV4-3; abundance: many; CDR3nt: TGCGCCAGCAGCCAAGCGGGAAATGAGCAGTTCTTC; CDR3aa: CASSQAGNEQFF
d_gene: -; j_gene: TRBJ2-2; v_gene: TRBV20-1; abundance: many; CDR3nt: TGCAGTGCTAGCGGGAGACGGACCGGGGAGCTGTTTTTT; CDR3aa: CSASGRRTGELFF
d_gene: TRBD2; j_gene: TRBJ2-5; v_gene: TRBV20-1; abundance: many; CDR3nt: TGCAGTGCAACGGGACTAGCGGGAGCAGCCCAAGAGACCCAGTACTTC; CDR3aa: CSATGLAGAAQETQYF
d_gene: TRBD2; j_gene: TRBJ2-2; v_gene: TRBV5-1; abundance: few; CDR3nt: TGCGCCAGCAGCTTGGATGGGAGCGGGAGGGCCGGCGGGGAGCTGTTTTTT; CDR3aa: CASSLDGSGRAGGELFF
d_gene: -; j_gene: TRBJ2-1; v_gene: TRBV20-1; abundance: few; CDR3nt: TGCAGTGCTCCCGTCGGGCCTCGGGTCTCTTGGGGCAATGAGCAGTTCTTC; CDR3aa: CSAPVGPRVSWGNEQFF
d_gene: -; j_gene: TRBJ2-1; v_gene: TRBV12-3/TRBV12-4; abundance: many; CDR3nt: TGTGCCAGCAGCCCTCTCGGACTTGAGCAGTTCTTC; CDR3aa: CASSPLGLEQFF
d_gene: -; j_gene: TRBJ1-6; v_gene: TRBV27; abundance: many; CDR3nt: TGTGCCAGCAGTTTAGTTAGCGTCTATAATTCACCCCTCCACTTT; CDR3aa: CASSLVSVYNSPLHF
d_gene: -; j_gene: TRBJ2-5; v_gene: TRBV24-1; abundance: -; CDR3nt: TGTGCCACCAGTGTACTCCCCCTACGAGCGGGTGAAGAGACCCAGTACTTC; CDR3aa: CATSVLPLRAGEETQYF
d_gene: -; j_gene: TRBJ2-2; v_gene: TRBV2; abundance: -; CDR3nt: TGTGCCGGCGGTGAAGAAGAGCCCGGGGAGCTGTTTTTT; CDR3aa: CAGGEEEPGELFF